The clone carrying this T cell receptor (beta chain) occurred a few times. Its specificity is unknown. This sample is drawn from a study of response to subunit inactivated influenza vaccine. TCRdb reprocessed the RT-PCR reads with MiXCR, giving one entry per CDR3 protein. The repertoire holds roughly 570,000 distinct CDR3 sequences, with 10% to 15% as singletons. Germline V lookup: CDR1 SGHDT, CDR2 YYEEEE. V was shortened by 0 bases and J by 6 bases, with 10 bases between the two germline ends. The CDR3 covers 14 residues. Study findings and constraints: Only a handful of new T cells, the authors suggested, are recruited with each seasonal influenza vaccination.

This TCR was sampled from a man in his forties or fifties who received an inactivated influenza vaccine. This sequence joins TRBV5-6 and TRBJ1-5, with D possibly being TRBD1 (6 bases). The source was PBMCs from blood, collected 40 to 50 days after vaccination. The CDR3 loop is CASSLGQGFQPQHF. The CDR3 bases are TGTGCCAGCAGCTTGGGGCAGGGGTTTCAGCCCCAGCATTTT.